The following is a T cell receptor beta chain sequence with its context. This specimen belongs to a study of siplizumab effects on memory and regulatory T cells. The V gene lost 1 base and the J gene lost 0 bases, with 12 bases spanning the gap. The CDR3 is 17 residues long. Germline CDR1 reads SEHNR; CDR2 reads FQNEAQ (reference sequence). Assay: immunoSEQ multiplex PCR; the TCRdb copy retains only in-frame clones and omits some. The data show 45,000 to 60,000 clones, over 75% seen once. The source is a human donor in good health. The sequencing input was naive CD8+ T cells sorted from blood. The chain carries TRBV7-9 and TRBJ2-2, with D possibly being TRBD2 (5 bases). The CDR3 DNA sequence: TGTGCCAGCAGCTTAGTTACTAGACCCCCGAACACCGGGGAGCTGTTTTTT. Protein: CASSLVTRPPNTGELFF. Full variable domain (remainder filled in from reference TRBV7-9 and TRBJ2-2): DTGVSQNPRHKITKRGQNVTFRCDPISEHNRLYWYRQTLGQGPEFLTYFQNEAQLEKSRLLSDRFSAERPKGSFSTLEIQRTEQGDSAMYLCASSLVTRPPNTGELFFGEGSRLTVL.